This T cell receptor (beta chain) was profiled in a study of identical twins. CDR1 is SGHRS, CDR2 YFSETQ, per germline. V trimming: 4 bases; J trimming: 8 bases; junction bases outside the gene matches: 8. The CDR3 contains 15 residues. Carrying unique molecular identifiers, the cDNA also gained a universal primer site through template switching. Using its own MiXCR run on the 5' RACE reads, TCRdb lists one record per CDR3 protein. The data contain 500,000 to 650,000 distinct CDR3 sequences, about 7.6% of them seen just once; the ten biggest clones take up roughly 1.5%. In its sample, this clonotype was seen many times. Its antigen remains unknown. Study outcomes and limitations: Insertions were fewer in abundant cord blood beta clonotypes, whereas memory repertoires showed none of this pattern.

The sample was also linked to a second study, of yellow fever vaccine responses in identical twins.

The TCR was taken from a woman aged 18-29 years in good health. The sequenced sample consisted of PBMCs. The V and J genes are TRBV5-1 and TRBJ1-4; 10 nucleotides match TRBD1. The CDR3 bases are TGCGCCAGCAGCGCCACCGGGACAGGGGTGGAAAAACTGTTTTTT. This translates into CASSATGTGVEKLFF. The whole variable domain, remainder taken from reference TRBV5-1 and TRBJ1-4, is KAGVTQTPRYLIKTRGQQVTLSCSPISGHRSVSWYQQTPGQGLQFLFEYFSETQRNKGNFPGRFSGRQFSNSRSEMNVSTLELGDSALYLCASSATGTGVEKLFFGSGTQLSVL.